These T cell receptor beta chains were read from a single sample in a study of blood T cell repertoires in COVID-19. Clones were sequenced by immunoSEQ multiplex PCR, and TCRdb holds only the in-frame ones, with some missing. The table lists some 120,000 clones, under 90% of them singletons. The sequenced sample consisted of peripheral blood. Every receptor here comes from a woman aged 55-70 years with acute or convalescent COVID-19. Each CDR3 is given with its conserved first and last residue. A D gene is named only where the DNA matches it firmly. Some rows mark clone size as missing; the rest say once, few, many or name a class of expanded clone.

abundance	d_gene	v_gene	j_gene	CDR3aa	CDR3nt
NA	NA	TRBV24-1	TRBJ1-5	CATSDLRGDGNQPQHF	TGTGCCACCAGTGATTTGCGGGGGGATGGCAATCAGCCCCAGCATTTT
once	NA	TRBV6-4	TRBJ1-2	CASSDSSGAGGYTF	TGTGCCAGCAGTGACTCGTCAGGGGCTGGTGGCTACACCTTC
NA	NA	TRBV6-2/TRBV6-3	TRBJ1-2	CASSHDFPGANYGYTF	TGTGCCAGCAGTCATGACTTCCCGGGAGCTAACTATGGCTACACCTTC
NA	TRBD2	TRBV24-1	TRBJ2-1	CATSDQTSGESTYNEQFF	TGTGCCACCAGTGATCAGACTAGCGGGGAATCAACCTACAATGAGCAGTTCTTC
NA	NA	TRBV2	TRBJ1-1	CASSRSGNTEAFF	TGTGCCAGCAGTCGGTCCGGTAACACTGAAGCTTTCTTT
NA	NA	TRBV7-3	TRBJ1-1	CASSLGRNTEAFF	TGTGCCAGCAGCTTAGGCAGGAACACTGAAGCTTTCTTT
NA	NA	TRBV6-2/TRBV6-3	TRBJ1-6	CASSLPEPGGSPLHF	TGTGCCAGCAGTCTCCCCGAACCGGGGGGTTCACCCCTCCACTTT
NA	NA	TRBV6-5	TRBJ2-2	CASSYSRGFSGELFF	TGTGCCAGCAGTTACTCGAGAGGTTTCTCCGGGGAGCTGTTTTTT
NA	NA	TRBV19	TRBJ1-4	CASSEQGSLSEKLFF	TGTGCCAGTAGTGAGCAGGGGAGTTTGAGTGAAAAACTGTTTTTT
NA	TRBD1	TRBV19	TRBJ2-3	CASSVPGTGPTDTQYF	TGTGCCAGTAGTGTGCCCGGGACAGGGCCCACAGATACGCAGTATTTT
NA	TRBD1	TRBV5-4	TRBJ2-2	CASSRTGEGTGELFF	TGTGCCAGCAGCAGGACAGGGGAAGGGACCGGGGAGCTGTTTTTT
NA	NA	TRBV12-3/TRBV12-4	TRBJ1-1	CASSSSANTEAFF	TGTGCCAGCAGTTCCAGTGCGAACACTGAAGCTTTCTTT
NA	NA	TRBV19	TRBJ2-1	CASSLSQSLYNEQFF	TGTGCCAGTAGTCTTAGCCAATCCCTCTACAATGAGCAGTTCTTC
NA	TRBD1	TRBV15	TRBJ1-1	CATRRGQGAFTEAFF	TGTGCCACCAGACGGGGACAGGGGGCCTTCACTGAAGCTTTCTTT